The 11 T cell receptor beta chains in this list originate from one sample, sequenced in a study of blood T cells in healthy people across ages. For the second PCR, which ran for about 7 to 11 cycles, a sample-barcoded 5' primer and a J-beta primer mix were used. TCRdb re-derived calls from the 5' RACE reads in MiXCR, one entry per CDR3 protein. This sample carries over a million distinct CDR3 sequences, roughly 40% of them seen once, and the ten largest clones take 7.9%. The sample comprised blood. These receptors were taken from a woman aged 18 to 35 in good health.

CDR3 amino acids: CSVAGGYSTEAFF. CDR3 nucleotide sequence: TGCAGCGTTGCTGGGGGGTATAGCACTGAAGCTTTCTTT. The chain uses TRBV29-1 and TRBJ1-1; perhaps TRBD1 as D (5 bases). Germline CDR1 SQVTM, CDR2 ANQGSEA. CDR3 size: 13 residues. Trimming pared 4 bases from V and 4 bases from J, leaving 13 bases between.

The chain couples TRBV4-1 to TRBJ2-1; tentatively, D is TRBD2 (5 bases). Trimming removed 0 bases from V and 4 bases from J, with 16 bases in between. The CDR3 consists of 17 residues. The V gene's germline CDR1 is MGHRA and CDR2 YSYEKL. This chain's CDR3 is CASSQETTRSNYNEQFF. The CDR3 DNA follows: TGCGCCAGCAGCCAAGAGACTACTAGATCAAATTACAATGAGCAGTTCTTC.

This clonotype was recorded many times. CDR3 loop: CASSYGPVSNQPQHF. CDR3 DNA sequence: TGTGCCAGCAGTTACGGGCCTGTGAGCAATCAGCCCCAGCATTTT. J is TRBJ1-5 and V is TRBV27, with unresolved D. CDR3 length: 15 residues. CDR1 MNHEY and CDR2 SMNVEV come from the germline V gene (reference sequence). V was trimmed by 4 bases and J by 1 base, leaving 11 bases between them.

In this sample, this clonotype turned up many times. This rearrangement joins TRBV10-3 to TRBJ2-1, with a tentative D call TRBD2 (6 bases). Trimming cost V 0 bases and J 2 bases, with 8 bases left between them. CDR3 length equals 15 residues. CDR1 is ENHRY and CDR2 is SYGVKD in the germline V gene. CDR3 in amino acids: CAISESGGPYNEQFF. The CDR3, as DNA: TGTGCCATCAGTGAGTCCGGGGGACCCTACAATGAGCAGTTCTTC.

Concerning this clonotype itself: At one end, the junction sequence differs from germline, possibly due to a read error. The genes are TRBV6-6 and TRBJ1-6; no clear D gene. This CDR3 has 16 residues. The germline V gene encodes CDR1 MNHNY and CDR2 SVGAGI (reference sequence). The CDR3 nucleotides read TGTGCCAGCAGTTACTCGGCAGCTGCGTATAATTCACCCTTCCACTTT. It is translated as CASSYSAAAYNSPFHF.

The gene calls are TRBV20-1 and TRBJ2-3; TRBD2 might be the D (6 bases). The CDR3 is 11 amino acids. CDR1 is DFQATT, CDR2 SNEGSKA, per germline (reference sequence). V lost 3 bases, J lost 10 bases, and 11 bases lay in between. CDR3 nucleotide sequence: TGCAGTGCTAGGATACTAGCTCCGCAGTATTTT. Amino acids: CSARILAPQYF.

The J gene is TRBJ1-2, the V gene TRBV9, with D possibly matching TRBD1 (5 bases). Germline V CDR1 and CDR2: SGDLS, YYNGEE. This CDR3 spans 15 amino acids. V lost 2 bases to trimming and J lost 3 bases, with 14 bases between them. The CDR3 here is CASSVAAGPHYGYTF. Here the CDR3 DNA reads TGTGCCAGCAGCGTGGCTGCAGGGCCGCACTATGGCTACACCTTC.

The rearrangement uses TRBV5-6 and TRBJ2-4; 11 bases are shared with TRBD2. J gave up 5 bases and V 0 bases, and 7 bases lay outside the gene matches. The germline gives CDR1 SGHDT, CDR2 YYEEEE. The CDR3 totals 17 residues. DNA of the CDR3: TGTGCCAGCAGCTTGGCTGCGGCTAGCGGGGGGCAAAACATTCAGTACTTC. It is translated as CASSLAAASGGQNIQYF.

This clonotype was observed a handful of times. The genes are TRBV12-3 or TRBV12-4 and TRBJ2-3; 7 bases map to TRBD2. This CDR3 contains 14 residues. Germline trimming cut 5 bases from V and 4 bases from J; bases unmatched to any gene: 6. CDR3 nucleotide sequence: TGTGCCAGCAGTGTTACTAGCGCCTCAGATACGCAGTATTTT. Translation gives CASSVTSASDTQYF.

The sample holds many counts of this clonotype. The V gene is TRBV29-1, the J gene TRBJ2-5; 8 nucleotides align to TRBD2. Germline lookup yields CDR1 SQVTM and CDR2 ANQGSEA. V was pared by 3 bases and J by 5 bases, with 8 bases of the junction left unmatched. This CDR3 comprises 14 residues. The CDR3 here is CSVDGSGVRETQYF. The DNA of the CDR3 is TGCAGCGTTGATGGTAGCGGGGTTCGGGAGACCCAGTACTTC.

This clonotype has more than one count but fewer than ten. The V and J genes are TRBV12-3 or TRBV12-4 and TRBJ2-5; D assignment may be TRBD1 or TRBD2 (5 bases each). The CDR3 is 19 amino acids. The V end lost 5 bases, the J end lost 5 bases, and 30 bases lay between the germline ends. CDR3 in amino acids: CASSRIYFMGEGVGETQYF. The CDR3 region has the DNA TGTGCCAGCAGTCGAATTTATTTCATGGGGGAAGGAGTTGGCGAGACCCAGTACTTC.